Below, one T cell receptor beta chain is given with its context. V lost 6 bases, J lost 4 bases, and 9 bases stayed unmatched. Germline CDR1 MNHEY, CDR2 SVGAGI. The CDR3 covers 14 residues. MiXCR was run by TCRdb on the RT-PCR reads, yielding one entry per CDR3 protein. The sample records hundreds of thousands of distinct CDR3 sequences, over 12% being singletons. This sequence joins TRBV6-5 and TRBJ2-7; TRBD2 aligns across 7 bases. This sequence originates from a female donor in good health, serving as a healthy control. Material: memory CD4+ T cells from blood. In nucleotides, the CDR3 is TGTGCCAGCAGCCTTCTAGCGGTTAAGTACGAGCAGTACTTC. This translates into CASSLLAVKYEQYF.